The rows below give T cell receptor beta chains drawn from one sample of a study of blood T cell repertoires in COVID-19. Clones were sequenced by immunoSEQ multiplex PCR, and TCRdb holds only the in-frame ones, with some missing. There are a few hundred thousand clones in the sample; around 82% occur only once, and roughly 3.1% lies in the top ten. Sequencing input: PBMCs or T cells enriched from blood (not recorded which). Every receptor here comes from a man aged 50 or older who had recovered from COVID-19. Each CDR3 is given with its conserved first and last residue. The D gene is left open where the match is weak. Only some rows state a clone size, as once, few, many or a class for expanded clones.

cdr3_nt | cdr3_aa | clone_size | v_call | d_call | j_call
TGTGCCAGCAGCTTTGGTACAGGGAACTATGGCTACACCTTC | CASSFGTGNYGYTF | many | TRBV11-2 | NA | TRBJ1-2
TGTGCCAGCAGCGCCCCGGGACAATACTACGAGCAGTACTTC | CASSAPGQYYEQYF | NA | TRBV3-1/TRBV3-2 | NA | TRBJ2-7
TGTGCCAGCAGCCAAGATCGGTGGGAGACCCAGTACTTC | CASSQDRWETQYF | once | TRBV4-2 | NA | TRBJ2-5
TGTGCCAGCAGTTTGCACAGGGCCTGGGAGCAGTTCTTC | CASSLHRAWEQFF | NA | TRBV12-3/TRBV12-4 | NA | TRBJ2-1
TGCGCCAGCAGCCAAAGAGGGACAGGAGGGTATAGCAATCAGCCCCAGCATTTT | CASSQRGTGGYSNQPQHF | few | TRBV4-1 | TRBD1 | TRBJ1-5
TGTGCCACCAGCAGACCGGGACAGGAAGGTAGTTATGGCTACACCTTC | CATSRPGQEGSYGYTF | once | TRBV15 | TRBD1 | TRBJ1-2
TGTGCCAGCAGTCAGACAGGTGGCGAGCAGTACTTC | CASSQTGGEQYF | NA | TRBV2 | NA | TRBJ2-7
TGTGCCAGTAAGCCGGGATCAATCTTAATGAACACTGAAGCTTTCTTT | CASKPGSILMNTEAFF | NA | TRBV19 | NA | TRBJ1-1
TGTGCCAGCAGCGTCCAGGGGGCCCCCAATTCACCCCTCCACTTT | CASSVQGAPNSPLHF | NA | TRBV9 | TRBD1 | TRBJ1-6
TGTGCCAGTAGATCGGTAGCAGAGACCCAGTACTTC | CASRSVAETQYF | NA | TRBV19 | NA | TRBJ2-5
TGTGCCAGCAGCAGAGGGGAGCGGGGGTCTACGGAGACCCAGTACTTC | CASSRGERGSTETQYF | NA | TRBV7-9 | TRBD2 | TRBJ2-5
TGCGCCAGCAGCTTGGCTACGGAGCACGAGCAGTACTTC | CASSLATEHEQYF | NA | TRBV5-1 | NA | TRBJ2-7
TGCAGCCTGTGGGGGGGATCTGGCTACACCTTC | CSLWGGSGYTF | NA | TRBV29-1 | NA | TRBJ1-2
TGTGCCAGCAGTTTGGCGGGCGGGGTCTACGAGCAGTACTTC | CASSLAGGVYEQYF | NA | TRBV27 | NA | TRBJ2-7
TGTGCCAGCACCCCCCAGGGACTAGCGGGGTCGGAAGATACGCAGTATTTT | CASTPQGLAGSEDTQYF | NA | TRBV7-9 | TRBD2 | TRBJ2-3
TGTGCCAGAAGCCCGGAGCTGGGCTCCTACGAGCAGTACTTC | CARSPELGSYEQYF | NA | TRBV5-3 | NA | TRBJ2-7
TGTGCCAGCAGCCAAGCAGCGCGGGGCGAGCAGTACTTC | CASSQAARGEQYF | few | TRBV3-1/TRBV3-2 | NA | TRBJ2-7
TGTGCCAGCAGCCAAGGTCGGGGGACTAACTATGGCTACACCTTC | CASSQGRGTNYGYTF | NA | TRBV3-1/TRBV3-2 | NA | TRBJ1-2
TGTGCCAGCAGCACCAGCCCTAGCGGGAGATCGTATGAGCAGTTCTTC | CASSTSPSGRSYEQFF | NA | TRBV5-4 | TRBD2 | TRBJ2-1
TGTGCCAGCAGCGGGCGACAGGGCTATGGCTACACCTTC | CASSGRQGYGYTF | NA | TRBV9 | TRBD1 | TRBJ1-2
TGTGCCAGCGTCCCCTACGGGGGCTCCTACAATGAGCAGTTCTTC | CASVPYGGSYNEQFF | NA | TRBV27 | NA | TRBJ2-1
TGTGCCAGCAGGGGCAATTCACCCCTCCACTTT | CASRGNSPLHF | few | TRBV2 | NA | TRBJ1-6
TGTGCCAGCAGCTACGCAGGGCTTAATGAAAAACTGTTTTTT | CASSYAGLNEKLFF | NA | TRBV5-6 | NA | TRBJ1-4
TGTGCCAGCAGCAAAGAGTCCCGGGACAGTAATGAAAAACTGTTTTTT | CASSKESRDSNEKLFF | NA | TRBV21-1 | NA | TRBJ1-4
TGTGCCAGCAGTTCCGCCCCCTTAGCCGGAGAAACAGATACGCAGTATTTT | CASSSAPLAGETDTQYF | NA | TRBV27 | NA | TRBJ2-3
TGTGCCAGCTCACCACCGACAGGGCTGAACACTGAAGCTTTCTTT | CASSPPTGLNTEAFF | NA | TRBV18 | TRBD1 | TRBJ1-1
TGTGCCACCCGACGAGGGGGCGCAACTAATGAAAAACTGTTTTTT | CATRRGGATNEKLFF | NA | TRBV2 | TRBD1 | TRBJ1-4
TGTGCCAGCAGCTTAGACCACGCGAGTGAGCAGTACTTC | CASSLDHASEQYF | NA | TRBV7-2 | NA | TRBJ2-7
TGTGCCAGCAGTTACGAAGGGGGGAACACTGAAGCTTTCTTT | CASSYEGGNTEAFF | NA | TRBV6-2/TRBV6-3 | NA | TRBJ1-1
TGTGCCAGTAGTATAGATGGAGGTAAGGCTGAAGCTTTCTTT | CASSIDGGKAEAFF | NA | TRBV19 | NA | TRBJ1-1
TGTGCCAGCAGCGGGACTAGCGGGAGCTCCTACGAGCAGTACTTC | CASSGTSGSSYEQYF | NA | TRBV7-9 | TRBD2 | TRBJ2-7
TGCAGCGTTGTCGGGGGGGTAGAGACCCAGTACTTC | CSVVGGVETQYF | few | TRBV29-1 | TRBD2 | TRBJ2-5
TGTGCCAGCTCACCACTAGCGGTCTACAATGAGCAGTTCTTC | CASSPLAVYNEQFF | NA | TRBV18 | NA | TRBJ2-1
TGTGCCAGCAGCTTAGCGGGCCAGGGGGGAGGCTACACCTTC | CASSLAGQGGGYTF | NA | TRBV7-2 | TRBD1 | TRBJ1-2
TGTGCCAGCACCCCAGCGGGGGGCAGCACAGATACGCAGTATTTT | CASTPAGGSTDTQYF | NA | TRBV5-4 | TRBD2 | TRBJ2-3
TGTGCCAGCAGTACGATATCTACCGCTGAAGCTTTCTTT | CASSTISTAEAFF | NA | TRBV9 | NA | TRBJ1-1
TGTGCCAGCAACGGGTGGGGGGTAGAGACCCAGTACTTC | CASNGWGVETQYF | NA | TRBV5-6 | NA | TRBJ2-5
TGTGCCAGCAGAACAGCAAAGAACACTGAAGCTTTCTTT | CASRTAKNTEAFF | NA | TRBV6-5 | NA | TRBJ1-1
TGTGCCAGCAGCGGACGGGACAGGGGGCTCGAGCAGTACTTC | CASSGRDRGLEQYF | NA | TRBV13 | TRBD1 | TRBJ2-7
TGTGCCAGCAGCTTGAGGGGCGGGAGCATCCCCACAGATACGCAGTATTTT | CASSLRGGSIPTDTQYF | NA | TRBV9 | TRBD2 | TRBJ2-3
TGTGCCAGCAGTGAATCGGCAGGGGGAGAAGCTTTCTTT | CASSESAGGEAFF | NA | TRBV25-1 | TRBD1 | TRBJ1-1
TGTGCCAGTAGTACCTCCGGGACACCGTCCTTGAAACTGTTTTTT | CASSTSGTPSLKLFF | NA | TRBV19 | NA | TRBJ1-4